Presented here are 8 T cell receptor beta chains from one specimen sequenced in a study of PD-1 blockade in mismatch repair-deficient tumors. No cognate antigen is known for these TCRs. Assay used: immunoSEQ multiplex PCR; TCRdb lists only in-frame clones, some missing. The sample shows over 14,000 clones, 70% to 85% of them seen only once. Time point: roughly ten-day in vitro stimulation with candidate neoantigen peptide 5. This sample comprised cells cultured in vitro, obtained from a patient treated with pembrolizumab. The source is an adult with mismatch repair-deficient cancer.

This clone was observed a few times. This chain uses TRBV4-1 with TRBJ2-7; no clear D. CDR3 length: 15 residues. Per the germline V gene, CDR1 is MGHRA and CDR2 is YSYEKL. Trimming took 4 bases from V and 2 from J, leaving 15 bases between them. The CDR3 loop is CASSPGLANTYEQYF. CDR3 nucleotides: TGCGCCAGCAGCCCAGGCCTGGCGAACACCTACGAGCAGTACTTC.

CDR3: CASSLAGGNQPQHF. The CDR3 nucleotides read TGTGCCAGCAGTTTGGCAGGGGGCAATCAGCCCCAGCATTTT. This rearrangement joins TRBV27 to TRBJ1-5; a possible D gene is TRBD1 (6 bases). The ends were cut back, 3 bases at V and 2 bases at J, with 8 bases in the middle. CDR3 size: 14 residues. Germline-derived CDR1 and CDR2 are MNHEY and SMNVEV (reference sequence).

This chain connects TRBV29-1 to TRBJ2-7; TRBD1 matches at 7 bases. The CDR3 is made up of 17 amino acids. Germline-derived CDR1 and CDR2 are SQVTM and ANQGSEA. The J segment lost 4 bases and the V segment lost 0 bases, leaving 15 bases of the junction unmatched. The CDR3 sequence: CSVEESQGVKSGYEQYF. The CDR3 DNA reads TGCAGCGTTGAAGAGTCCCAGGGGGTGAAGTCGGGATACGAGCAGTACTTC.

The chain has TRBV5-5 and TRBJ1-5; a possible D gene is TRBD1 (6 bases). The germline V gene has CDR1 SGHKS and CDR2 YYEKEE (reference sequence). The length of the CDR3 is 16 residues. The V gene lost 4 bases and the J gene lost 0 bases, with 14 bases spanning the gap. CDR3 residues: CASSQRGDHSNQPQHF. In DNA, the CDR3 is TGTGCCAGCAGCCAGAGGGGGGACCATAGCAATCAGCCCCAGCATTTT.

The chain has TRBV5-1 and TRBJ2-7, with D perhaps TRBD1 (5 bases). CDR3 length: 14 residues. Looked up from germline, CDR1 is SGHRS and CDR2 is YFSETQ. Trimming took 6 bases from V and 7 from J, leaving 20 bases between them. In DNA, the CDR3 is TGCGCCAGCAAACTACGAACAGGTGCCTCTGAGCAGTACTTC. Protein product: CASKLRTGASEQYF. Combining the CDR3 with reference TRBV5-1 and TRBJ2-7 gives the whole variable domain KAGVTQTPRYLIKTRGQQVTLSCSPISGHRSVSWYQQTPGQGLQFLFEYFSETQRNKGNFPGRFSGRQFSNSRSEMNVSTLELGDSALYLCASKLRTGASEQYFGPGTRLTVT.

V and J are TRBV23-1 and TRBJ2-7; tentatively, D is TRBD1 (5 bases). TRBV23-1 carries the ORF label, with uncertain function. This CDR3 has 17 residues. The germline V and J ends were trimmed by 0 bases and 1 base, with 16 bases remaining between them. CDR3 nucleotide sequence: TGCGCCAGCAGTCAATCCCCCCAGGGTAGAAGGTCCTACGAGCAGTACTTC. Its protein is CASSQSPQGRRSYEQYF.

CDR3 bases: TGTGCCAGCAGTTTCTTAGTAGCGGGAGGGCGCGGCGGGGAGCTGTTTTTT. This codes for CASSFLVAGGRGGELFF. The chain carries TRBV27 and TRBJ2-2, with 11 positions matching TRBD2. The ends lost 3 bases at V and 7 bases at J; junction bases unmatched: 10. The CDR3 spans 17 residues. From germline, CDR1 is MNHEY and CDR2 SMNVEV (reference sequence).

The CDR3: CASAGGTSAHNEQFF. As DNA, the CDR3 is TGTGCCAGCGCGGGGGGGACTAGCGCACACAATGAGCAGTTCTTC. The rearrangement joins TRBV28 to TRBJ2-1; 10 nucleotides align to TRBD2. This CDR3 is 15 amino acids long. Looked up from germline, CDR1 is MDHEN and CDR2 is SYDVKM. V was pared by 8 bases and J by 5 bases, with 9 bases of the junction left unmatched.